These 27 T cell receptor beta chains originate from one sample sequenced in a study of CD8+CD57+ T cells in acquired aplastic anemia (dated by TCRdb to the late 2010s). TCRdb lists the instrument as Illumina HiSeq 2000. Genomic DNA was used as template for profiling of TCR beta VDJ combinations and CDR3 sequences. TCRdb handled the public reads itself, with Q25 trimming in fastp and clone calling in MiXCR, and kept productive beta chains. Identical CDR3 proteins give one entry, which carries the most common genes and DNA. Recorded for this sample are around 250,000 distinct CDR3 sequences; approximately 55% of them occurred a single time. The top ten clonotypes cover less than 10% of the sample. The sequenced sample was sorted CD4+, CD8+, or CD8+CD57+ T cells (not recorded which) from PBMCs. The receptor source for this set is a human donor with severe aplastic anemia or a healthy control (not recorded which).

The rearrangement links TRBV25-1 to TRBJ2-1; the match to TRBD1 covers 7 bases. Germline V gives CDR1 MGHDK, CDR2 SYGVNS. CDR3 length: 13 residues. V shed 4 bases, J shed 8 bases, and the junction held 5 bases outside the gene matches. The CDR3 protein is CASSGKGAYEQFF. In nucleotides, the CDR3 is TGTGCCAGCAGTGGTAAGGGGGCTTATGAGCAGTTCTTC. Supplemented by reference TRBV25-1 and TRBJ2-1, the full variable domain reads EADIYQTPRYLVIGTGKKITLECSQTMGHDKMYWYQQDPGMELHLIHYSYGVNSTEKGDLSSESTVSRIRTEHFPLTLESARPSHTSQYLCASSGKGAYEQFFGPGTRLTVL.

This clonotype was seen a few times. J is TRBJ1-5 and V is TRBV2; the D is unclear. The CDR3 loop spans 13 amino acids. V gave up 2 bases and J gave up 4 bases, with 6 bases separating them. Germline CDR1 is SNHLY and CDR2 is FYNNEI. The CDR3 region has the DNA TGTGCCAGCAGTGAAAAAGGGAATCAGCCCCAGCATTTT. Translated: CASSEKGNQPQHF.

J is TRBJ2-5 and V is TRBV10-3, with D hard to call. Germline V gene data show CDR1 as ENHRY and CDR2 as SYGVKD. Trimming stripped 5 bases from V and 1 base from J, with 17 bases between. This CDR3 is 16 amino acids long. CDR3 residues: CAISYRPWSGQETQYF. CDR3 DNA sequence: TGTGCCATCAGTTACCGACCGTGGTCAGGCCAAGAGACCCAGTACTTC.

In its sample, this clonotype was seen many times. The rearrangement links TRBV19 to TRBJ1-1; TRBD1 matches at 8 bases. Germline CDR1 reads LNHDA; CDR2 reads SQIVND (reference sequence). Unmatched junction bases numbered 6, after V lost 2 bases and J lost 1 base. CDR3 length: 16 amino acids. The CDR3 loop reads CASSIPIGTGNTEAFF. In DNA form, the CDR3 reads TGTGCCAGTAGTATACCTATCGGGACAGGGAACACTGAAGCTTTCTTT.

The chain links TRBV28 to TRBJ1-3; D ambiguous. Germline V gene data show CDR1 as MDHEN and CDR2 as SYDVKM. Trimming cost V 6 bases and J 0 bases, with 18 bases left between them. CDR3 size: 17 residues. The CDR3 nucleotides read TGTGCCAGCAGCACTACGGAGTGGGCAGTCTCTGGAAACACCATATATTTT. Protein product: CASSTTEWAVSGNTIYF.

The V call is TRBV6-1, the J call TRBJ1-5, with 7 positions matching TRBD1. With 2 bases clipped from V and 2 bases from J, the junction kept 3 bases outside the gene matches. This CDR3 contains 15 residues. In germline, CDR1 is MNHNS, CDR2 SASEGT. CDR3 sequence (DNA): TGTGCCAGCAGTGAATATGGACAGGGCAATCAGCCCCAGCATTTT. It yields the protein CASSEYGQGNQPQHF.

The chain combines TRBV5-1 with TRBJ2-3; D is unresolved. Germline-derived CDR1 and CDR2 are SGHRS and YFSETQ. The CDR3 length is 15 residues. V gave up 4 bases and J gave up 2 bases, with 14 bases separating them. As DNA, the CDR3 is TGCGCCAGCAGCCCACGGACGGAGTACACAGATACGCAGTATTTT. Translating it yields CASSPRTEYTDTQYF.

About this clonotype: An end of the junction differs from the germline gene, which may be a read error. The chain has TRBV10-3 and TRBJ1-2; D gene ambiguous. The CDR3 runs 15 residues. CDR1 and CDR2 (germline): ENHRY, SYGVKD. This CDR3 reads CAISVESDTHYGYIF. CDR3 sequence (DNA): TGTGCCATCAGTGTTGAGTCCGATACTCACTATGGCTACATCTTC.

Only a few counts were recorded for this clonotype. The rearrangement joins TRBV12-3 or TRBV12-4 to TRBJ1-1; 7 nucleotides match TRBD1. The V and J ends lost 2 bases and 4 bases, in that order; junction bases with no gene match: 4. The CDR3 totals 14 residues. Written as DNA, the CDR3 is TGTGCCAGCAGTTTATACGACAGGGTCACTGAAGCTTTCTTT. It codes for CASSLYDRVTEAFF.

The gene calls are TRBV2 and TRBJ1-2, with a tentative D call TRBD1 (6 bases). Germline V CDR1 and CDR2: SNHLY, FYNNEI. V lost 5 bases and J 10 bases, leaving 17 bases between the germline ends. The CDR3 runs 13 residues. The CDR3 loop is CASSPDRPTDYTF. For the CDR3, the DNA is TGTGCCAGCAGTCCCGACAGGCCCACGGACTACACCTTC.

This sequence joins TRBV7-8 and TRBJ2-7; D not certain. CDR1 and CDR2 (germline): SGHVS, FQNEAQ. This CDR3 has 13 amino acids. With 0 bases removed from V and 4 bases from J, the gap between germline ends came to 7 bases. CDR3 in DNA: TGTGCCAGCAGCTTAGCGGAGAATTACGAGCAGTACTTC. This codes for CASSLAENYEQYF.

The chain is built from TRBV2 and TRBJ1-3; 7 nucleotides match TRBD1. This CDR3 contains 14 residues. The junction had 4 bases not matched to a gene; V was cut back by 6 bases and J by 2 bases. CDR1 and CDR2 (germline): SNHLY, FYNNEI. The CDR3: CASRATGAGNTIYF. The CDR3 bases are TGTGCCAGCAGAGCTACAGGGGCTGGAAACACCATATATTTT.

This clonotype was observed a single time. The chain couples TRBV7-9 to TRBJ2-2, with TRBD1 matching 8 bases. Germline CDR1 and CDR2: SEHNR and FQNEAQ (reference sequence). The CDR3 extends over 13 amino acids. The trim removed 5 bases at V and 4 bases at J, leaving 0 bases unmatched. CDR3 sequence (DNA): TGTGCCAGCAGCGGACAGGGCACCGGGGAGCTGTTTTTT. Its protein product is CASSGQGTGELFF.

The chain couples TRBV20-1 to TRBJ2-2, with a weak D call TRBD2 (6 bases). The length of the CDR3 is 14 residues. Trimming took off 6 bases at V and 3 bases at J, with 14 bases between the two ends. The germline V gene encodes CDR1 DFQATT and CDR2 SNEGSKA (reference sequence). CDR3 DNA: TGCAGTGCCAGGTGGGGCGGGGACACCGGGGAGCTGTTTTTT. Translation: CSARWGGDTGELFF.

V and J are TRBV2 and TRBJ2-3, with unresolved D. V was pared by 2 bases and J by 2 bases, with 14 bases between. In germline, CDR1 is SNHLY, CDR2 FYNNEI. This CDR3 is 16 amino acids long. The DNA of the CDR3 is TGTGCCAGCAGTGAATGGGCTCCCCTTCCCACAGATACGCAGTATTTT. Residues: CASSEWAPLPTDTQYF. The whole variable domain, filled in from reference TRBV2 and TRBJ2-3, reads EPEVTQTPSHQVTQMGQEVILRCVPISNHLYFYWYRQILGQKVEFLVSFYNNEISEKSEIFDDQFSVERPDGSNFTLKIRSTKLEDSAMYFCASSEWAPLPTDTQYFGPGTRLTVL.

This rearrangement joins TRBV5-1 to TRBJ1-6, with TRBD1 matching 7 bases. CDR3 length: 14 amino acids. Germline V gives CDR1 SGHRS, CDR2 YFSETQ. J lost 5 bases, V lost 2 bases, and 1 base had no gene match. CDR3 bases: TGCGCCAGCAGCTTCACAGGGGATAATTCACCCCTCCACTTT. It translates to CASSFTGDNSPLHF.

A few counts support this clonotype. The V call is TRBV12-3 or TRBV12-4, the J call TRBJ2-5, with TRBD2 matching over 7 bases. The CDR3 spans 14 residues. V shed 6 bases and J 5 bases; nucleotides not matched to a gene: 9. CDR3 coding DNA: TGTGCCAGCAGCCCTCGGGGGGTAGTGGAGACCCAGTACTTC. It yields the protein CASSPRGVVETQYF.

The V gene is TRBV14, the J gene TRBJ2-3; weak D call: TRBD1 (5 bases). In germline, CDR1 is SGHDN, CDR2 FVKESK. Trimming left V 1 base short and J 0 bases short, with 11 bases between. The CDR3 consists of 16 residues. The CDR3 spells CASSQGTGGSTDTQYF. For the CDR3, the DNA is TGTGCCAGCAGCCAAGGAACAGGCGGAAGCACAGATACGCAGTATTTT.

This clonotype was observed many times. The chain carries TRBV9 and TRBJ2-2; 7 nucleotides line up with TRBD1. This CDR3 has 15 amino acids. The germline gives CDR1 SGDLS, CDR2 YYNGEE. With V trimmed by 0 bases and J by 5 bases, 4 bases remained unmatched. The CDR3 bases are TGTGCCAGCAGCGTAGAGGGGGCGAGGACCGGGGAGCTGTTTTTT. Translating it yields CASSVEGARTGELFF.

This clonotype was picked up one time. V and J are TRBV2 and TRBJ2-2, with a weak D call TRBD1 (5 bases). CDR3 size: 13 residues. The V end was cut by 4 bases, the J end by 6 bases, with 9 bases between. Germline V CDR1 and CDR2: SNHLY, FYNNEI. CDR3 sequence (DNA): TGTGCCAGCAGTGTAGGGGTCGCCGGGGAGCTGTTTTTT. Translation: CASSVGVAGELFF.

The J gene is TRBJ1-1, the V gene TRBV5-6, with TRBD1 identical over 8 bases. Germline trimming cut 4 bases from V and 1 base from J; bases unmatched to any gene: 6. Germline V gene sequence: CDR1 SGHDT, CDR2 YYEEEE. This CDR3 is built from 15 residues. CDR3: CASSVRQGRNTEAFF. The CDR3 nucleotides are TGTGCCAGCAGCGTCCGACAGGGGCGGAACACTGAAGCTTTCTTT. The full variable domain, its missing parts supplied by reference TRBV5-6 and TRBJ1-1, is DAGVTQSPTHLIKTRGQQVTLRCSPKSGHDTVSWYQQALGQGPQFIFQYYEEEERQRGNFPDRFSGHQFPNYSSELNVNALLLGDSALYLCASSVRQGRNTEAFFGQGTRLTVV.

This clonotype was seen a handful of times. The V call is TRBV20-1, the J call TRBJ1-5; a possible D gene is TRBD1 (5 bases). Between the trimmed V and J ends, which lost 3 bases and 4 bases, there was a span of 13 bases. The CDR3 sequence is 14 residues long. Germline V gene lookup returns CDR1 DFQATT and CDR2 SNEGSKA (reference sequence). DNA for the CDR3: TGCAGTGCTAGTCAAGGGACGGGTAATCAGCCCCAGCATTTT. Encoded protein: CSASQGTGNQPQHF.

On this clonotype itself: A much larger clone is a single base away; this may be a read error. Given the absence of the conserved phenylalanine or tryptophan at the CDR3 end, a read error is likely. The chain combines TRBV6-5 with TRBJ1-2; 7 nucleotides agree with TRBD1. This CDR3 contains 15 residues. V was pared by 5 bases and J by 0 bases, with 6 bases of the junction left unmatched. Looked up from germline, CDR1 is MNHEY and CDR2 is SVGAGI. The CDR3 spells CASSGQGTANYGYTL. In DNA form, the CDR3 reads TGTGCCAGCAGTGGGCAAGGGACAGCTAACTATGGCTACACCCTC.

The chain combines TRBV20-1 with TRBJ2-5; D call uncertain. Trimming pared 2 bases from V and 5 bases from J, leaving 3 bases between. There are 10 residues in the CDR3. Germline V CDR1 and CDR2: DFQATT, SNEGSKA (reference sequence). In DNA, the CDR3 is TGCAGTGCTAGATGGGAGACCCAGTACTTC. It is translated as CSARWETQYF.

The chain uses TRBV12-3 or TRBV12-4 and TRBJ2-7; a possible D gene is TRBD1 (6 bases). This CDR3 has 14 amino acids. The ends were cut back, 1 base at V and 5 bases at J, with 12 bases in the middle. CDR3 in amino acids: CASSLETGRDEQYF. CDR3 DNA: TGTGCCAGCAGTTTAGAGACAGGTCGGGACGAGCAGTACTTC.

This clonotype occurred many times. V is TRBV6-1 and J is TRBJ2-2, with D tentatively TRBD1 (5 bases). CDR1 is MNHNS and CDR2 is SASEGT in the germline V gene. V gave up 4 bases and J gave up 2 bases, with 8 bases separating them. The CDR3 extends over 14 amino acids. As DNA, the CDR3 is TGTGCCAGCAGTGTGACAGTTAACACCGGGGAGCTGTTTTTT. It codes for CASSVTVNTGELFF.

The CDR3 region has the DNA TGCGCCAGCAGTGCTGGACCGCTCTACGAGCAGTACTTC. It translates to CASSAGPLYEQYF. This rearrangement joins TRBV10-1 to TRBJ2-7; D not certain. Trimming removed 4 bases from V and 3 bases from J, with 10 bases in between. The CDR3 spans 13 residues. From germline, CDR1 is WNHNN and CDR2 SYGVQD (reference sequence).